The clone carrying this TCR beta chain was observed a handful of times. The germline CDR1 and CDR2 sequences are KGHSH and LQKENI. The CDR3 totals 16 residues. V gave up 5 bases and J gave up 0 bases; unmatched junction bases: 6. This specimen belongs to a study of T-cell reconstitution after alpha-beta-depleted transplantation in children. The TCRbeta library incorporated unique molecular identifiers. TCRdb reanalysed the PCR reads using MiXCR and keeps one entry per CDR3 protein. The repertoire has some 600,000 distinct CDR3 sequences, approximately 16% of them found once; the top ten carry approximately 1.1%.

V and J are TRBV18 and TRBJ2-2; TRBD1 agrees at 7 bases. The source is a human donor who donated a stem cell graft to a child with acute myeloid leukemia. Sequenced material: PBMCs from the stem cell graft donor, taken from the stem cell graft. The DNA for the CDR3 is TGTGCCAGCTCATCCCCAGGGGGAACGAACACCGGGGAGCTGTTTTTT. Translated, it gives CASSSPGGTNTGELFF.